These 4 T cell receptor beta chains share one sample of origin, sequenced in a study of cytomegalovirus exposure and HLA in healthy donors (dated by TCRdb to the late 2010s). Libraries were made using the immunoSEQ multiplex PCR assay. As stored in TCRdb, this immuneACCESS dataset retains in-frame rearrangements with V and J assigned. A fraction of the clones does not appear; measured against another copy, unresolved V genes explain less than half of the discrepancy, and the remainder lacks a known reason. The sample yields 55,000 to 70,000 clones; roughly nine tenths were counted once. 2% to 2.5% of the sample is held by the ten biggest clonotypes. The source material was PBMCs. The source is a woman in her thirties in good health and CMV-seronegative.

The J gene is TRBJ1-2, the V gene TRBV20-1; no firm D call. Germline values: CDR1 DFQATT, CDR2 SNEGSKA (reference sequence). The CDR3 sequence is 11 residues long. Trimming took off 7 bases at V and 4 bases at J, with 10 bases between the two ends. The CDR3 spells CSGASGYGYTF. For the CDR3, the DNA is TGCAGTGGAGCCAGCGGCTATGGCTACACCTTC.

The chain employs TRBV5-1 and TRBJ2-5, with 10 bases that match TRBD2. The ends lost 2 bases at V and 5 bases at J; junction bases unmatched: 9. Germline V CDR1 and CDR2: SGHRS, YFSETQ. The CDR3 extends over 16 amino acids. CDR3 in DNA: TGCGCCAGCAGCTTCTCGTCTAGCGGGAGTACGGAGACCCAGTACTTC. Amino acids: CASSFSSSGSTETQYF.

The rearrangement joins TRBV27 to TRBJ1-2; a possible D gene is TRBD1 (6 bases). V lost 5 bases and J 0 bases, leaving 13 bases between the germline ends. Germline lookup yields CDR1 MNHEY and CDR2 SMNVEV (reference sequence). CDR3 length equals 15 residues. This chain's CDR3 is CASSLTGLANYGYTF. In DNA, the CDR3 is TGTGCCAGCAGTCTCACAGGGTTGGCTAACTATGGCTACACCTTC.

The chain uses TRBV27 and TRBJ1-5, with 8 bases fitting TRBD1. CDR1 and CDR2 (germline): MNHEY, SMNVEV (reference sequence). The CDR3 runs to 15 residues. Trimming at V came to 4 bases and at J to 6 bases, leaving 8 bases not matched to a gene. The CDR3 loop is CASSSDRVSGQPQHF. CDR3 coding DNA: TGTGCCAGCAGTTCGGACAGGGTGTCGGGTCAGCCCCAGCATTTT.